Listed below are T cell receptor beta chains from one sample, sequenced in a study of blood T cell repertoires in COVID-19. Some clones are missing from TCRdb's copy, which holds only in-frame ones; the method was immunoSEQ multiplex PCR. The repertoire holds about 190,000 clones, with about 81% as singletons. Sequences were obtained from peripheral blood. The origin of the receptors is a man aged 25-45 years with active or convalescent COVID-19. CDR3s include the opening cysteine and the closing phenylalanine or tryptophan. Fields, in order: V gene, J gene, CDR3 protein.

TRBV28	TRBJ1-2	CASTPLRTGTPANYGYTF
TRBV30	TRBJ1-5	CAWTTTGERQPQHF
TRBV3-1/TRBV3-2	TRBJ2-7	CASSARLAEQYF
TRBV9	TRBJ1-4	CASSVGQPNEKLFF
TRBV19	TRBJ1-2	CASSSRPGQGDYGYTF
TRBV9	TRBJ2-5	CASSAGQVQETQYF
TRBV5-1	TRBJ2-1	CASSLELGARGGEQFF
TRBV7-3	TRBJ1-6	CASSLGQGGDSPLHF
TRBV5-1	TRBJ2-3	CASSPEGARYTDTQYF
TRBV11-2	TRBJ1-4	CASSLVEGSGGKLFF
TRBV28	TRBJ1-2	CASSHDGGAGYTF
TRBV30	TRBJ1-2	CAWSRDSRYGYTF
TRBV6-5	TRBJ2-5	CASSRVWRGGETQYF
TRBV28	TRBJ1-6	CASRGRNSGEGSNSPLHF
TRBV11-2	TRBJ2-7	CASSSGGGAEQYF
TRBV25-1	TRBJ2-1	CASSRTPRAGTEQFF
TRBV27	TRBJ1-2	CASSFGAGGTGGYTF
TRBV19	TRBJ1-4	CASSISVAGEKLFF
TRBV7-6	TRBJ2-4	CASSFPLERLAKNIQYF
TRBV30	TRBJ2-5	CAWSPGLALETQYF
TRBV3-1/TRBV3-2	TRBJ1-1	CASSQEVWGRAFF
TRBV29-1	TRBJ2-7	CSVESRGSSYEQYF
TRBV14	TRBJ2-5	CASSQNLGGETQYF
TRBV7-9	TRBJ1-3	CASSPGTGEGNTIYF
TRBV30	TRBJ2-5	CAWNGKGARETQYF
TRBV4-3	TRBJ1-1	CASSQDTRTEAFF
TRBV20-1	TRBJ2-1	CSARVQLVQFF
TRBV12-3/TRBV12-4	TRBJ2-5	CASSLLQETQYF
TRBV4-1	TRBJ2-5	CASSKGTTGGSQETQYF
TRBV5-1	TRBJ1-6	CASSLDPGNSPLHF
TRBV28	TRBJ1-2	CASSLSGPSSLGGYTF
TRBV6-2/TRBV6-3	TRBJ1-4	CASSRGQLNEKLFF
TRBV6-2/TRBV6-3	TRBJ2-7	CASSYGGQDGSYEQYF
TRBV19	TRBJ1-5	CASSIGRGPGFRNQPQHF
TRBV19	TRBJ2-7	CASSIQGARPYEQYF
TRBV10-3	TRBJ2-1	CAISESISRGFNEQFF
TRBV2	TRBJ2-1	CAGRQAAYNEQFF
TRBV30	TRBJ2-7	CAWVTYRGGEQYF
TRBV7-9	TRBJ1-1	CASSPEVRGNTEAFF
TRBV4-1	TRBJ1-2	CASSQRGLGYGYTF
TRBV5-1	TRBJ1-3	CASSRGQGPLSGNTIYF
TRBV7-9	TRBJ1-2	CASSSLWGYTF